Listed below are T cell receptor beta chains from one sample, sequenced in a study of blood T cell repertoires in COVID-19. The repertoire was sequenced with immunoSEQ multiplex PCR; TCRdb's copy has only in-frame clones and lacks some. The sample holds some 130,000 clones, approximately 87% seen once. Sequencing was done on a sample of peripheral blood. The source of these receptors is a man in his 70s with active COVID-19. CDR3s include the opening cysteine and the closing phenylalanine or tryptophan. A D gene is named only where the DNA matches it firmly. Part of the rows lack a size; the others show once, few, many or a class for expanded clones.

>TRBJ2-1|TRBV5-4|TRBD1|NA
CASSLEGQGRNEQFF
TGTGCCAGCAGCTTGGAGGGACAGGGAAGGAATGAGCAGTTCTTC
>TRBJ2-7|TRBV4-1|NA|NA
CASSQGAGYEQYF
TGCGCCAGCAGCCAAGGAGCAGGCTACGAGCAGTACTTC
>TRBJ1-4|TRBV11-2|NA|NA
CASSLGLNEKLFF
TGTGCCAGCAGCTTAGGACTTAATGAAAAACTGTTTTTT
>TRBJ2-1|TRBV10-3|NA|NA
CAISGQGGEQFF
TGTGCCATCAGTGGGCAGGGTGGTGAGCAGTTCTTC
>TRBJ2-7|TRBV6-6|TRBD1|NA
CASTRDRGHEQYF
TGTGCCAGCACAAGGGACAGGGGCCACGAGCAGTACTTC
>TRBJ1-1|TRBV5-4|NA|NA
CASSFEENTEAFF
TGTGCCAGCAGCTTTGAGGAGAACACTGAAGCTTTCTTT
>TRBJ2-3|TRBV2|TRBD2|NA
CASSQGAGVTDTQYF
TGTGCCAGCAGTCAGGGAGCGGGGGTTACAGATACGCAGTATTTT
>TRBJ1-5|TRBV28|NA|NA
CASSFFRLGNQPQHF
TGTGCCAGCAGTTTTTTCCGTCTTGGCAATCAGCCCCAGCATTTT
>TRBJ1-1|TRBV18|NA|NA
CASSPLGAGLTEAFF
TGTGCCAGCTCACCACTAGGGGCAGGGCTTACTGAAGCTTTCTTT
>TRBJ2-3|TRBV5-4|NA|once
CASSYAGMTDTQYF
TGTGCCAGCAGCTATGCAGGGATGACAGATACGCAGTATTTT
>TRBJ1-1|TRBV5-1|NA|NA
CASSPTPRNTEAFF
TGCGCCAGCAGCCCGACTCCAAGGAACACTGAAGCTTTCTTT
>TRBJ1-2|TRBV6-6|TRBD1|NA
CASIGQVHEGSGGYTF
TGTGCCAGCATTGGACAGGTCCACGAAGGGTCCGGAGGCTACACCTTC
>TRBJ1-3|TRBV4-2|NA|NA
CASSQDLLSGNTIYF
TGTGCCAGCAGCCAAGATCTCTTGTCTGGAAACACCATATATTTT
>TRBJ1-6|TRBV5-4|TRBD1|NA
CASSSGTGSLPLHF
TGTGCCAGCAGCTCAGGGACAGGCAGTCTACCCCTCCACTTT
>TRBJ2-6|TRBV7-9|TRBD1|NA
CASSSTGGSGANVLTF
TGTGCCAGCAGTTCGACAGGGGGCTCTGGGGCCAACGTCCTGACTTTC
>TRBJ2-2|TRBV3-1/TRBV3-2|TRBD1|NA
CASSLARGLGELFF
TGTGCCAGCAGCCTAGCCAGGGGGCTCGGGGAGCTGTTTTTT
>TRBJ2-7|TRBV7-9|TRBD2|few
CASSPAGGPYEQYF
TGTGCCAGCAGCCCGGCGGGGGGGCCCTACGAGCAGTACTTC
>TRBJ2-7|TRBV29-1|TRBD2|once
CSVGGGLAGVVYEQYF
TGCAGCGTTGGGGGGGGACTAGCGGGAGTAGTCTACGAGCAGTACTTC
>TRBJ1-3|TRBV6-2/TRBV6-3|TRBD1|NA
CASSLDRGSSGNTIYF
TGTGCCAGCAGTCTGGACAGGGGGAGCTCTGGAAACACCATATATTTT
>TRBJ2-2|TRBV7-3|TRBD1|NA
CASSVDRGPFGELFF
TGTGCCAGCAGCGTCGACAGGGGGCCGTTCGGGGAGCTGTTTTTT
>TRBJ2-3|TRBV5-4|NA|NA
CASSILGTRGTDTQYF
TGTGCCAGCAGCATTCTAGGGACTCGCGGCACAGATACGCAGTATTTT
>TRBJ2-7|TRBV6-5|NA|few
CASRQDYFYEQYF
TGTGCCAGCAGGCAGGACTATTTCTACGAGCAGTACTTC
>TRBJ2-3|TRBV7-2|NA|NA
CASSFGDTQYF
TGTGCCAGCAGCTTCGGAGATACGCAGTATTTT
>TRBJ1-1|TRBV3-1/TRBV3-2|NA|NA
CASSLPGTSRAFF
TGTGCCAGCAGCCTCCCCGGGACTTCAAGGGCTTTCTTT
>TRBJ2-5|TRBV7-2|TRBD2|once
CASSLQGLADQETQYF
TGTGCCAGCAGCCTCCAAGGACTAGCGGACCAAGAGACCCAGTACTTC
>TRBJ2-7|TRBV6-6|TRBD1|NA
CASSDSSGTGLEQYF
TGTGCCAGCAGTGACTCCTCCGGGACAGGGTTGGAGCAGTACTTC
>TRBJ2-3|TRBV7-3|NA|NA
CASSFTGDTDTQYF
TGTGCCAGCAGCTTTACAGGAGACACAGATACGCAGTATTTT
>TRBJ2-7|TRBV6-6|TRBD1|NA
CASERGHPSYEQYF
TGTGCCAGTGAGAGGGGGCACCCTTCCTACGAGCAGTACTTC
>TRBJ1-4|TRBV7-9|NA|NA
CASSLADSGNEKLFF
TGTGCCAGCAGCTTAGCGGACTCGGGTAATGAAAAACTGTTTTTT
>TRBJ2-7|TRBV18|TRBD1|NA
CASHGRDRKHEQYF
TGTGCCAGCCACGGCCGGGACAGGAAACACGAGCAGTACTTC
>TRBJ2-3|TRBV5-1|TRBD1|NA
CASSLTDRSSTDTQYF
TGCGCCAGCAGCTTGACGGACAGGTCTAGCACAGATACGCAGTATTTT
>TRBJ2-7|TRBV30|NA|NA
CAWSPTGYEQYF
TGTGCCTGGAGTCCAACGGGTTACGAGCAGTACTTC
>TRBJ1-1|TRBV18|TRBD1|NA
CASSRMRDSYEAFF
TGTGCCAGCTCACGAATGAGGGACAGTTACGAAGCTTTCTTT
>TRBJ2-2|TRBV12-3/TRBV12-4|NA|NA
CASSFGNTGELFF
TGTGCCAGCAGTTTCGGGAACACCGGGGAGCTGTTTTTT
>TRBJ2-7|TRBV5-4|TRBD2|NA
CASSVGPGLDYEQYF
TGTGCCAGCAGCGTAGGGCCGGGACTAGACTACGAGCAGTACTTC
>TRBJ1-1|TRBV20-1|NA|NA
CSASNPGGLEAFF
TGCAGTGCTAGTAACCCGGGAGGGCTTGAAGCTTTCTTT
>TRBJ2-7|TRBV27|TRBD1|NA
CASRFQGAGEQYF
TGTGCCAGTAGATTTCAGGGGGCCGGCGAGCAGTACTTC
>TRBJ2-7|TRBV20-1|NA|NA
CSASVGIEQYF
TGCAGTGCTAGCGTCGGTATCGAGCAGTACTTC
>TRBJ1-1|TRBV30|NA|NA
CAWSVTANTEAFF
TGTGCCTGGAGTGTGACTGCGAACACTGAAGCTTTCTTT
>TRBJ2-1|TRBV18|NA|NA
CASSPGGYEQFF
TGTGCCAGCTCTCCGGGGGGCTATGAGCAGTTCTTC